The 17 T cell receptor beta chains below all came from one sample that was sequenced in a study of identical twins. TCRdb passed the 5' RACE reads through MiXCR, listing each CDR3 protein once. The table shows 300,000 to 400,000 distinct CDR3 sequences, with 10% to 15% occurring only once. These data also featured in a second study, about yellow fever vaccine responses in identical twins.

The sequenced sample was CD8+ T cells sorted from blood. Receptor source: a woman aged 18-35 years in good health.

This clonotype was found a few times. The chain joins TRBV4-1 to TRBJ2-7, with D possibly being TRBD1 (6 bases). The length of the CDR3 is 16 residues. CDR1 and CDR2 (germline): MGHRA, YSYEKL. The V gene lost 4 bases and the J gene lost 0 bases, with 16 bases spanning the gap. This CDR3 is CASSRRPFRGSYEQYV. The CDR3, as DNA: TGCGCCAGCAGCCGCCGACCCTTCAGGGGCTCCTACGAGCAGTACGTC.

This chain links TRBV12-3 or TRBV12-4 with TRBJ2-1, with 8 bases fitting TRBD1. CDR3 length: 17 residues. J gave up 9 bases and V 7 bases, and 20 bases lay outside the gene matches. The CDR3 nucleotides are TGTGCCAGCAATACGGGACAGGACGATTTTATTCGGATTGAGCAGTTCTTC. This gives the protein CASNTGQDDFIRIEQFF.

This clonotype was observed a few times. The chain has TRBV11-1 and TRBJ2-3; 12 positions agree with TRBD1. The length of the CDR3 is 19 residues. V dropped 4 bases and J dropped 1; count of bases not matched to a gene: 12. Germline V gene lookup returns CDR1 SGHAT and CDR2 FQDESV (reference sequence). The CDR3 loop is CASSYYPGTGGEGTDTQYF. Here the CDR3 DNA reads TGTGCCAGCAGCTACTACCCCGGGACAGGGGGCGAAGGCACAGATACGCAGTATTTT.

The chain recombines TRBV11-2 with TRBJ2-1, with D unclear. Trimming cost V 5 bases and J 3 bases, with 8 bases left between them. This CDR3 has 13 amino acids. Germline V gene lookup returns CDR1 SGHAT and CDR2 FQNNGV. CDR3 loop: CASSITNYNEQFF. In DNA form, the CDR3 reads TGTGCCAGCAGCATCACCAACTACAATGAGCAGTTCTTC.

The sample holds a few counts of this clonotype. The genes are TRBV5-1 and TRBJ2-3; possibly TRBD1 or TRBD2 for D (5 bases each). V gave up 3 bases and J gave up 0 bases, with 11 bases separating them. CDR3 size: 15 residues. Germline V gene sequence: CDR1 SGHRS, CDR2 YFSETQ. The DNA for the CDR3 is TGCGCCAGCAGCTGGGACGGTCTTAGCACAGATACGCAGTATTTT. Translating it yields CASSWDGLSTDTQYF.

This clonotype was counted a few times. The gene calls are TRBV5-1 and TRBJ2-1; possible D gene TRBD1, 6 bases. Germline CDR1 and CDR2: SGHRS and YFSETQ. The CDR3 has 12 residues. Trimming took off 0 bases at V and 14 bases at J, with 12 bases between the two ends. The CDR3 nucleotides are TGCGCCAGCAGCTTGGGAACAGGGTATGAGTTCTTC. It specifies CASSLGTGYEFF.

V and J are TRBV12-3 or TRBV12-4 and TRBJ2-2; D unclear. This CDR3 is built from 12 residues. V dropped 8 bases and J dropped 4 bases, with 8 bases sitting between them. DNA for the CDR3: TGTGCCAGCCCATCTGGCACCGGGGAGCTGTTTTTT. This translates into CASPSGTGELFF.

There are many counts of this clonotype. The chain uses TRBV3-1 and TRBJ2-3, with TRBD1 as a possible D gene (6 bases). Between the trimmed V and J ends, which lost 4 bases and 4 bases, there was a span of 15 bases. Germline CDR1 reads LGHDT; CDR2 reads YNNKEL (reference sequence). The CDR3 consists of 15 residues. The CDR3 region is CASSPDRQISDTQYF. The CDR3 DNA is TGTGCCAGCAGCCCTGACAGGCAAATCTCAGATACGCAGTATTTT.

This clonotype has a count of ten or more. This chain connects TRBV24-1 to TRBJ2-7, with TRBD1 matching over 7 bases. The CDR3 length is 15 residues. V was clipped by 8 bases and J by 3 bases; unmatched bases: 12. Germline CDR1 KGHDR, CDR2 SFDVKD. CDR3 sequence: CATTVGQTGRYEQYV. CDR3 sequence (DNA): TGTGCCACCACCGTTGGACAGACAGGGCGCTACGAGCAGTACGTC.

Ten or more counts support this clonotype. The genes are TRBV7-9 and TRBJ2-3; 14 bases map to TRBD2. The germline gives CDR1 SEHNR, CDR2 FQNEAQ (reference sequence). The CDR3 covers 15 residues. Trimming removed 5 bases from V and 6 bases from J; junction bases left unmatched: 4. CDR3 sequence: CASSPRTSGRDTQYF. The CDR3 region has the DNA TGTGCCAGCAGCCCCCGGACTAGCGGGAGGGATACGCAGTATTTT.

This clonotype was seen a single time. The V call is TRBV7-7, the J call TRBJ2-5, with unresolved D. Germline lookup yields CDR1 SSHAT and CDR2 FNYEAQ (reference sequence). Trimming took 5 bases from V and 0 from J, leaving 10 bases between them. The CDR3 is 14 amino acids. The CDR3 DNA follows: TGTGCCAGCAGCGACCGGACGGACCAAGAGACCCAGTACTTC. It translates to CASSDRTDQETQYF. Full variable domain (remainder filled in from reference TRBV7-7 and TRBJ2-5): GAGVSQSPRYKVTKRGQDVTLRCDPISSHATLYWYQQALGQGPEFLTYFNYEAQPDKSGLPSDRFSAERPEGSISTLTIQRTEQRDSAMYRCASSDRTDQETQYFGPGTRLLVL.

This chain connects TRBV3-1 to TRBJ2-1; the match to TRBD2 covers 8 bases. V shed 5 bases and J 15 bases; nucleotides not matched to a gene: 6. The germline V gene encodes CDR1 LGHDT and CDR2 YNNKEL (reference sequence). The CDR3 spans 11 residues. The CDR3 is CASSSREGVFF. The CDR3 bases are TGTGCCAGCAGCTCCCGGGAGGGTGTGTTCTTC.

V usage is TRBV7-9 and J usage is TRBJ1-6; TRBD1 is a possible D gene (6 bases). Germline V CDR1 and CDR2: SEHNR, FQNEAQ (reference sequence). With 5 bases removed from V and 7 bases from J, the gap between germline ends came to 18 bases. This CDR3 has 16 amino acids. Written as DNA, the CDR3 is TGTGCCAGCAGCCTCCTCTCAGCAGGGGAAAATTCACCCCTCCACTTT. Its translation is CASSLLSAGENSPLHF.

This clonotype occurred a few times. V gene TRBV12-3 or TRBV12-4 combines with J gene TRBJ2-1, with D perhaps TRBD2 (7 bases). The V end lost 5 bases, the J end lost 10 bases, and 12 bases lay between the germline ends. This CDR3 region has 12 residues. The CDR3: CASSPGGQEQFF. The CDR3 DNA reads TGTGCCAGCAGTCCCGGGGGGCAGGAGCAGTTCTTC.

The chain couples TRBV6-1 to TRBJ2-5; D is uncertain. This CDR3 is built from 15 residues. In germline, CDR1 is MNHNS, CDR2 SASEGT. Trimming removed 2 bases from V and 5 bases from J, with 15 bases in between. The CDR3 DNA is TGTGCCAGCAGTGAATCCAGGCTTGTGTGGGAGACCCAGTACTTC. This encodes CASSESRLVWETQYF.

V and J are TRBV4-1 and TRBJ1-2; D remains ambiguous. The germline V gene has CDR1 MGHRA and CDR2 YSYEKL. V was pared by 4 bases and J by 4 bases, with 13 bases between. The CDR3 consists of 14 residues. CDR3 DNA: TGCGCCAGCAGCCCGGCAGGATCCGGCTATGGCTACACCTTC. Translation gives CASSPAGSGYGYTF.

There are many counts of this clonotype. A junction boundary mismatches the germline segment, possibly from a read error. V usage is TRBV12-3 or TRBV12-4 and J usage is TRBJ1-3, with D unresolved. The CDR3 runs to 12 residues. The CDR3 DNA follows: TGTGCCAGCAGTTCCACTGGAGACACCATATATTTT. Its translation is CASSSTGDTIYF.